This T cell receptor beta chain was obtained from a study of blood T cell repertoires in COVID-19. V lost 4 bases and J lost 5, with 11 bases in between. The CDR3 totals 13 residues. In germline, CDR1 is SGHVS, CDR2 FQNEAQ. Participant age was roughly 18 to 100 years, and participants resided in fewer than 30 US areas. Clinical history as reported by participants underpinned cohort assignment. Two negative PCRs, clearance, or symptom resolution characterized the recovered Cohort 3 donors. In the original processing: Reference gene primers were amplified, and this amplification served to estimate nucleated cell counts. Repertoires were generated with immunoSEQ multiplex PCR, while TCRdb's copy carries only in-frame clones and drops some. D and trimming were read from the DNA, whereas the V and J calls and clone size are those reported in that table. The profile shows fewer than 200,000 clones, around four fifths of them singletons.

This chain links TRBV7-8 with TRBJ2-5; D possibly corresponds to TRBD2 (6 bases). This TCR came from a woman aged 45-65 years who had recovered from COVID-19. The specimen was PBMCs or T cells enriched from blood (not recorded which). The CDR3 loop is CASSSLATETQYF. The CDR3 DNA is TGTGCCAGCAGCTCACTAGCTACGGAGACCCAGTACTTC.